This TCR beta chain emerged from a study of breast tumors, draining lymph nodes, adjacent tissues. The V end lost 0 bases, the J end lost 6 bases, and 7 bases lay between the germline ends. This CDR3 region has 13 residues. Germline assignment: CDR1 SNHLY and CDR2 FYNNEI. Axillary draining lymph nodes of breast cancer patients supplied the node samples. General study points: Tumor TCR diversity was below lymph nodes but above nontumor tissue. Data only fit, rather than demonstrated, lymph node origin of most tumor T cells. Compared with basal-like, luminal-like tumors shared significantly more repertoire with nontumor tissue.

A single record per CDR3 protein comes from TCRdb applying MiXCR to the multiplex PCR reads. Among about 130,000 distinct CDR3 sequences listed, about 20% were seen once. The table lists this clonotype with many counts. Its antigen is unidentified. The TCR comes from a female donor with breast cancer. Some clones in this sample may be carry-over from other donors' samples. This chain joins TRBV2 and TRBJ2-3, with D uncertain. The sample was axillary lymph node tissue. This CDR3 is CASSEANSDTQYF. The CDR3 nucleotides are TGTGCCAGCAGTGAAGCTAACTCGGATACGCAGTATTTT.